This T cell receptor (beta chain) came from a study of T cell responses to AZD1222 COVID-19 vaccine. Data came from immunoSEQ multiplex PCR; TCRdb stores just in-frame clones and leaves some out. The sample carries roughly 70,000 clones, approximately 79% recorded once. The CDR3 sequence is 18 residues long. V shed 7 bases and J 4 bases; nucleotides not matched to a gene: 16. Germline lookup yields CDR1 SNHLY and CDR2 FYNNEI. This clone was found a few times. The chain carries TRBV2 and TRBJ1-2; 12 bases are shared with TRBD1. This specimen consisted of peripheral blood, obtained on day 0 of MenACWY control vaccination. This sequence originates from an adult in good health. The CDR3 spells CASTRGGGQGALFYGYTF. The CDR3 DNA reads TGTGCCAGCACCCGAGGAGGGGGACAGGGGGCCCTCTTCTATGGCTACACCTTC.